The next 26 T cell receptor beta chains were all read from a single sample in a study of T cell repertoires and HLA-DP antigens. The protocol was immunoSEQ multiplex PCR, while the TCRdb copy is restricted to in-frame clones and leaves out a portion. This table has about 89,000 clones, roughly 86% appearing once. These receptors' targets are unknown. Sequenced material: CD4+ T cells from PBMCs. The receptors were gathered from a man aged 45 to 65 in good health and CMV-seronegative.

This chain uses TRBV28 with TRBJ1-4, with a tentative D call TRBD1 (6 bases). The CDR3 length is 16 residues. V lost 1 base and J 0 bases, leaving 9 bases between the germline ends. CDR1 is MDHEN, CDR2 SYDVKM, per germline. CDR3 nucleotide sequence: TGTGCCAGCAGTTTATATACAGGGTCAACTAATGAAAAACTGTTTTTT. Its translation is CASSLYTGSTNEKLFF.

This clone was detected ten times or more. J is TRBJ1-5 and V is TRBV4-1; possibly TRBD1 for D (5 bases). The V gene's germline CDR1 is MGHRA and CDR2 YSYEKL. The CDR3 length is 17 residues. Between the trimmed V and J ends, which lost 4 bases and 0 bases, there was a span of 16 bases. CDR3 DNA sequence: TGCGCCAGCAGCCGGAAGGAACAGACAGATAGCAATCAGCCCCAGCATTTT. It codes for CASSRKEQTDSNQPQHF.

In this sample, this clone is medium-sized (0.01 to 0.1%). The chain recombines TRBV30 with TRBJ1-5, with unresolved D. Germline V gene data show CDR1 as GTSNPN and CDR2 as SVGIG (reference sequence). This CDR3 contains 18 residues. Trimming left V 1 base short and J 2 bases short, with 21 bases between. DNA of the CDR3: TGTGCCTGGAGTGCAAGTGGTTCTGGCTTGTCGGGCAATCAGCCCCAGCATTTT. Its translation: CAWSASGSGLSGNQPQHF.

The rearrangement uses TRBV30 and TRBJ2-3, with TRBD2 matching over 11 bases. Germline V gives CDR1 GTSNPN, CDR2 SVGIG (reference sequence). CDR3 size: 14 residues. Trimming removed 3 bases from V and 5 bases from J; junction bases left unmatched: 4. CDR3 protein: CAWRLAGGGDTQYF. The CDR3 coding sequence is TGTGCCTGGAGGCTAGCGGGAGGTGGAGATACGCAGTATTTT.

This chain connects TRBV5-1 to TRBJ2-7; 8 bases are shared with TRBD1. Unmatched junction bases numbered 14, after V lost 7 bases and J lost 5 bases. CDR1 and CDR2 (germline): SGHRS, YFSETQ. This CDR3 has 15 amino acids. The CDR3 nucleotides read TGCGCCAGCCAACTGACCGGGACAGGTGGCGACGAGCAGTACTTC. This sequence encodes CASQLTGTGGDEQYF.

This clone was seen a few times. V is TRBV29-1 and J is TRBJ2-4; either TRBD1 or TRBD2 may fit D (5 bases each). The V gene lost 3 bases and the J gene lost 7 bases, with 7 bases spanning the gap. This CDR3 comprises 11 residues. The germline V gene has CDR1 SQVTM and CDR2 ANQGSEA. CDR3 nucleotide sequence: TGCAGCGTTGATTGGGGGAACATTCAGTACTTC. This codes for CSVDWGNIQYF.

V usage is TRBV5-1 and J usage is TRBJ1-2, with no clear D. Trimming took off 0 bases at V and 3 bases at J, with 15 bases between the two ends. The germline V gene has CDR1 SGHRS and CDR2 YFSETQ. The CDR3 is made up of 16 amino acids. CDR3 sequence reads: CASSLVSRVQDYGYTF. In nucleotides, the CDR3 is TGCGCCAGCAGCTTGGTTTCGAGAGTCCAAGACTATGGCTACACCTTC.

The DNA for the CDR3 is TGTGCCAGCAGTGATGTCCGCGCAATTAATCAGCCCCAGCATTTT. Protein: CASSDVRAINQPQHF. The V gene is TRBV6-1, the J gene TRBJ1-5, with D hard to call. This CDR3 comprises 15 residues. V dropped 3 bases and J dropped 4 bases, with 13 bases sitting between them. The germline V gene encodes CDR1 MNHNS and CDR2 SASEGT.

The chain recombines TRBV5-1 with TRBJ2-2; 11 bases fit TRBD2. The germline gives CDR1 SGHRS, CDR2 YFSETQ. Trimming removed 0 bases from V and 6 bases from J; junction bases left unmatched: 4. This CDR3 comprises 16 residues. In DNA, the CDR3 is TGCGCCAGCAGCTTGGTCCTAGCGGGGGGTGCCGGGGAGCTGTTTTTT. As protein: CASSLVLAGGAGELFF.

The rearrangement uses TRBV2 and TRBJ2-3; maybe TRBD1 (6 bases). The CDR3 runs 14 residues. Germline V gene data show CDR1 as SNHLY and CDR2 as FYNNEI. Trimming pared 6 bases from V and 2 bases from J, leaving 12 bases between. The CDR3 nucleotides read TGTGCCAGCAGCACACAGGGTACCACAGATACGCAGTATTTT. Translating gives CASSTQGTTDTQYF.

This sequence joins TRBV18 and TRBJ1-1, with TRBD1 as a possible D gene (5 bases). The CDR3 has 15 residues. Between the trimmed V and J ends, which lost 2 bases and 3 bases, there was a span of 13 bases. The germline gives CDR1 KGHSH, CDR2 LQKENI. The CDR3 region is CASSPSTAGDTEAFF. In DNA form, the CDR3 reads TGTGCCAGCTCACCATCGACAGCTGGCGACACTGAAGCTTTCTTT.

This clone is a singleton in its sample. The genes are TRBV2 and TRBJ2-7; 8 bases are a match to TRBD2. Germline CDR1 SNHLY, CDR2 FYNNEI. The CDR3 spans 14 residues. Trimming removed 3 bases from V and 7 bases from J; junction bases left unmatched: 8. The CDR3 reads CASSDQREWWEQYF. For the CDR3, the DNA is TGTGCCAGCAGTGACCAGCGGGAGTGGTGGGAGCAGTACTTC.

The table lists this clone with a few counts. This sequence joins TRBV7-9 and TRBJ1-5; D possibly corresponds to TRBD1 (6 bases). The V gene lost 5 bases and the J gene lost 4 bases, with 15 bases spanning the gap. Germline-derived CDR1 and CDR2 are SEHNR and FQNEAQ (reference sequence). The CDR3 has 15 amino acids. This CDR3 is CASSGDIRGNQPQHF. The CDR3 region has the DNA TGTGCCAGCAGCGGGGACATCCGCGGGAATCAGCCCCAGCATTTT. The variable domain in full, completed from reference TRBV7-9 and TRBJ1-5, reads DTGVSQNPRHKITKRGQNVTFRCDPISEHNRLYWYRQTLGQGPEFLTYFQNEAQLEKSRLLSDRFSAERPKGSFSTLEIQRTEQGDSAMYLCASSGDIRGNQPQHFGDGTRLSIL.

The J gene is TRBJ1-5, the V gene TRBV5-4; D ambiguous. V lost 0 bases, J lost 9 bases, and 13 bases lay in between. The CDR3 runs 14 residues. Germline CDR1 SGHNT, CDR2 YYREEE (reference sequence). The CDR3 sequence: CASSLAGSEGPQHF. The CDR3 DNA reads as TGTGCCAGCAGCTTGGCGGGATCCGAGGGGCCCCAGCATTTT.

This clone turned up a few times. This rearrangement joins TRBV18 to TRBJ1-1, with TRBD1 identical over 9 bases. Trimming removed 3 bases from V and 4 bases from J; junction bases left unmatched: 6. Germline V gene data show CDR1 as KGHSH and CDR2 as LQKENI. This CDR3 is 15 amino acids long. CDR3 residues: CASSPTGGMFTEAFF. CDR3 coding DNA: TGTGCCAGCTCACCTACAGGGGGCATGTTCACTGAAGCTTTCTTT. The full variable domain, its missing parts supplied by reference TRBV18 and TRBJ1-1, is NAGVMQNPRHLVRRRGQEARLRCSPMKGHSHVYWYRQLPEEGLKFMVYLQKENIIDESGMPKERFSAEFPKEGPSILRIQQVVRGDSAAYFCASSPTGGMFTEAFFGQGTRLTVV.

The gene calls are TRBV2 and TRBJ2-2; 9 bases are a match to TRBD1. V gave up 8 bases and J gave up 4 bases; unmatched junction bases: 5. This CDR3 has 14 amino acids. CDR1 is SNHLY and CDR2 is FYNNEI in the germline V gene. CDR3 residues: CASRRDRATGELFF. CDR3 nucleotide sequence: TGTGCCAGCCGCCGGGACAGGGCCACCGGGGAGCTGTTTTTT.

The CDR3 DNA reads as TGTGCCAGCAGTTGGGTGGTCGGGGATGAGCAGTTCTTC. Its translation: CASSWVVGDEQFF. V gene TRBV6-6 combines with J gene TRBJ2-1; possible D gene TRBD2, 5 bases. In germline, CDR1 is MNHNY, CDR2 SVGAGI (reference sequence). This CDR3 contains 13 residues. Between the trimmed V and J ends, which lost 4 bases and 8 bases, there was a span of 12 bases.

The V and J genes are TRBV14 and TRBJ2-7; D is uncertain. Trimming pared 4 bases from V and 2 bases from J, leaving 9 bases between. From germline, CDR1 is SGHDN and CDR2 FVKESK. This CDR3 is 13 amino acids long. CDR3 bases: TGTGCCAGCAGCCGGTCAGAAACCTACGAGCAGTACTTC. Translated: CASSRSETYEQYF.

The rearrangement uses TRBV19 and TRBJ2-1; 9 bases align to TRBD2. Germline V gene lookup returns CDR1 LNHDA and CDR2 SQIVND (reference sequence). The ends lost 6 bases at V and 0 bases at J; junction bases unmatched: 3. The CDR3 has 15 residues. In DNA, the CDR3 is TGTGCCAGTAGGCAAGCGGGGGGCTCCTACAATGAGCAGTTCTTC. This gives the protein CASRQAGGSYNEQFF. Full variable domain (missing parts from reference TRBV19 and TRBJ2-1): DGGITQSPKYLFRKEGQNVTLSCEQNLNHDAMYWYRQDPGQGLRLIYYSQIVNDFQKGDIAEGYSVSREKKESFPLTVTSAQKNPTAFYLCASRQAGGSYNEQFFGPGTRLTVL.

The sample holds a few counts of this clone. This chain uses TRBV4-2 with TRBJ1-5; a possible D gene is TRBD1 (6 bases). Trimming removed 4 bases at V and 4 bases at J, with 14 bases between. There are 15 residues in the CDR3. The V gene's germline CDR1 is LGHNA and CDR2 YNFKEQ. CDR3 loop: CASSRSGQFNQPQHF. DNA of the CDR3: TGTGCCAGCAGCCGGAGCGGACAGTTTAATCAGCCCCAGCATTTT.

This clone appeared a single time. The CDR3: CAWSPPGGMKETQYF. Here the CDR3 DNA reads TGTGCCTGGTCTCCCCCCGGGGGTATGAAGGAGACCCAGTACTTC. The rearrangement links TRBV30 to TRBJ2-5; TRBD2 might be the D (6 bases). The V end lost 5 bases, the J end lost 5 bases, and 21 bases lay between the germline ends. Germline assignment: CDR1 GTSNPN and CDR2 SVGIG (reference sequence). This CDR3 is 15 amino acids long.

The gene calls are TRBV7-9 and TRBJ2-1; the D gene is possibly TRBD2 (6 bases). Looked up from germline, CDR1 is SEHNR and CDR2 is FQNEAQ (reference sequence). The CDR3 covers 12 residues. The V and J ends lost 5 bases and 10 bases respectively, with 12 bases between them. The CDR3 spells CASSLRGGEQFF. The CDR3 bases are TGTGCCAGCAGCCTAAGGGGAGGAGAGCAGTTCTTC.

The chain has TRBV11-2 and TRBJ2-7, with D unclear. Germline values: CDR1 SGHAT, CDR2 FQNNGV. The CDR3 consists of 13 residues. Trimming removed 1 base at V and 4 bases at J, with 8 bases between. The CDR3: CASSLGPTYEQYF. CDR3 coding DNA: TGTGCCAGCAGCTTAGGCCCCACATACGAGCAGTACTTC.

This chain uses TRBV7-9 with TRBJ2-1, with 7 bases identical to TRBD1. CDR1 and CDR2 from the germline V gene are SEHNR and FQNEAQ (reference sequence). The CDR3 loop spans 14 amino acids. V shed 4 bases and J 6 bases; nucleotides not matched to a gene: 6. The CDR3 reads CASSSDRVFNEQFF. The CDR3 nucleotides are TGTGCCAGCAGCTCAGACAGGGTTTTCAATGAGCAGTTCTTC.

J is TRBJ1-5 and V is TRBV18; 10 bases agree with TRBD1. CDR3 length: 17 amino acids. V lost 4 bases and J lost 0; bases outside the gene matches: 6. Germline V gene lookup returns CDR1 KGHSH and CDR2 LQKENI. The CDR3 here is CASSLEGTGASNQPQHF. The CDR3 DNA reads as TGTGCCAGCTCACTAGAGGGGACAGGGGCTAGCAATCAGCCCCAGCATTTT.

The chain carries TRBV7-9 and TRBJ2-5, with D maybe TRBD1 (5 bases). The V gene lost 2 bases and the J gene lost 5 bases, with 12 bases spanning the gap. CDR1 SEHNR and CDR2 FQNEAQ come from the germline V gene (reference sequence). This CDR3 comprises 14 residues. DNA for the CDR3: TGTGCCAGCAGCTTATCTGCAGGGTGGGAGACCCAGTACTTC. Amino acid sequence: CASSLSAGWETQYF.